Each of the 29 T cell receptor beta chains below was sequenced from the same sample in a study of control samples from healthy donors and cancer patients (dated by TCRdb to 2020 to 2021). The method was the immunoSEQ multiplex PCR assay. Imported from immuneACCESS, the table was reduced by TCRdb to in-frame sequences with V and J called. These copies leave out some clones; in studies compared against another copy, an unresolved V gene accounts for under half, and the cause of the remainder is not known. This sample comprises more than 140,000 clones, about 90% of them detected only once. Together, the top ten hold more than 6.5% of the sample. The sequenced sample was blood. The source of these receptors is a young man in good health.

The genes are TRBV27 and TRBJ1-3; a possible D gene is TRBD1 (5 bases). Between the trimmed V and J ends, which lost 10 bases and 4 bases, there was a span of 17 bases. The germline V gene encodes CDR1 MNHEY and CDR2 SMNVEV (reference sequence). The CDR3 runs 14 residues. The CDR3 spells CATRGTPGGNTIYF. Written as DNA, the CDR3 is TGTGCCACCCGGGGGACGCCCGGGGGAAACACCATATATTTT.

The V call is TRBV30, the J call TRBJ1-5, with 10 bases fitting TRBD1. The CDR3 extends over 17 amino acids. V lost 2 bases and J lost 7; bases outside the gene matches: 14. In germline, CDR1 is GTSNPN, CDR2 SVGIG (reference sequence). This chain's CDR3 is CAWSPATGTGVMQPQHF. The CDR3 nucleotides are TGTGCCTGGAGTCCGGCTACCGGGACAGGGGTCATGCAGCCCCAGCATTTT.

CDR3 DNA: TGTGCCAGCAGCATCCGGGAGATCAATGAGCAGTTCTTC. This encodes CASSIREINEQFF. The chain links TRBV13 to TRBJ2-1, with D possibly being TRBD2 (6 bases). CDR1 and CDR2 from the germline V gene are PRHDT and FYEKMQ (reference sequence). The length of the CDR3 is 13 residues. V was cut by 5 bases and J by 6 bases, with 11 bases left in between.

This rearrangement joins TRBV28 to TRBJ2-5; no clear D. This CDR3 contains 11 residues. The V end lost 8 bases, the J end lost 5 bases, and 9 bases lay between the germline ends. CDR1 is MDHEN, CDR2 SYDVKM, per germline. The CDR3 DNA follows: TGTGCCAGCGGTAGCTGGGAGACCCAGTACTTC. Amino acids: CASGSWETQYF.

The V call is TRBV5-6, the J call TRBJ1-5, with TRBD1 matching 8 bases. The CDR3 contains 15 residues. V lost 4 bases and J lost 9; bases outside the gene matches: 12. From germline, CDR1 is SGHDT and CDR2 YYEEEE. The CDR3 coding sequence is TGTGCCAGCAGCGGGGGAGGACAGGGATATTGGCCCCAGCATTTT. Translating it yields CASSGGGQGYWPQHF. Drawing the rest from reference TRBV5-6 and TRBJ1-5, the complete variable domain is DAGVTQSPTHLIKTRGQQVTLRCSPKSGHDTVSWYQQALGQGPQFIFQYYEEEERQRGNFPDRFSGHQFPNYSSELNVNALLLGDSALYLCASSGGGQGYWPQHFGDGTRLSIL.

The chain joins TRBV20-1 to TRBJ1-2; D not resolved. V gave up 0 bases and J gave up 4 bases, with 3 bases separating them. The CDR3 contains 11 residues. Germline CDR1 is DFQATT and CDR2 is SNEGSKA (reference sequence). The CDR3 nucleotides are TGCAGTGCTAGAGACCCCTATGGCTACACCTTC. Translation: CSARDPYGYTF.

This chain links TRBV5-1 with TRBJ2-2; TRBD2 is a possible D gene (6 bases). The CDR3 has 16 amino acids. Germline values: CDR1 SGHRS, CDR2 YFSETQ. The V and J ends lost 0 bases and 6 bases respectively, with 15 bases between them. Here the CDR3 reads CASSLVRQERAGELFF. CDR3 nucleotide sequence: TGCGCCAGCAGCTTGGTACGCCAGGAGCGGGCCGGGGAGCTGTTTTTT.

The J gene is TRBJ1-3, the V gene TRBV4-2; D remains unclear. This CDR3 comprises 13 residues. The V and J ends lost 1 base and 4 bases respectively, with 5 bases between them. CDR1 and CDR2 from the germline V gene are LGHNA and YNFKEQ. For the CDR3, the DNA is TGTGCCAGCAGCCAAGCGTGGGGAAACACCATATATTTT. Translating gives CASSQAWGNTIYF.

The chain joins TRBV25-1 to TRBJ2-1, with D possibly TRBD2 on 6 matching bases. CDR1 is MGHDK and CDR2 is SYGVNS in the germline V gene. CDR3 length equals 16 residues. The V end was cut by 6 bases, the J end by 0 bases, with 15 bases between. This CDR3 reads CASRGLSEVSYNEQFF. In DNA form, the CDR3 reads TGTGCCAGCAGGGGACTTAGCGAGGTCTCCTACAATGAGCAGTTCTTC.

The chain carries TRBV5-1 and TRBJ2-1; 8 bases are a match to TRBD2. The CDR3 is 16 amino acids. After removal of 1 base from V and 3 bases from J, the junction contained 6 bases not matched to a gene. The germline V gene encodes CDR1 SGHRS and CDR2 YFSETQ. The CDR3 nucleotides read TGCGCCAGCAGCTTGTATGCGGGGGGTGACTACAATGAGCAGTTCTTC. Amino acids: CASSLYAGGDYNEQFF.

The chain joins TRBV7-6 to TRBJ1-2; D is unclear. The germline gives CDR1 SGHVS, CDR2 FNYEAQ. The CDR3 is 14 amino acids. Trimming took 1 base from V and 4 from J, leaving 10 bases between them. CDR3 sequence (DNA): TGTGCCAGCAGCTTAGACGGGTCTACCTATGGCTACACCTTC. The encoded protein is CASSLDGSTYGYTF. Full variable domain (missing parts from reference TRBV7-6 and TRBJ1-2): GAGVSQSPRYKVTKRGQDVALRCDPISGHVSLYWYRQALGQGPEFLTYFNYEAQQDKSGLPNDRFSAERPEGSISTLTIQRTEQRDSAMYRCASSLDGSTYGYTFGSGTRLTVV.

The chain joins TRBV29-1 to TRBJ2-3; the D gene is possibly TRBD2 (7 bases). Deletions cut 3 bases from V and 3 bases from J, with 16 bases between. The CDR3 consists of 15 residues. Germline V CDR1 and CDR2: SQVTM, ANQGSEA. CDR3 residues: CSVDEGGVETDTQYF. Here the CDR3 DNA reads TGCAGCGTTGACGAGGGGGGGGTTGAGACAGATACGCAGTATTTT.

The chain couples TRBV2 to TRBJ2-7; D possibly corresponds to TRBD2 (5 bases). Germline-derived CDR1 and CDR2 are SNHLY and FYNNEI. CDR3 size: 15 residues. V lost 0 bases, J lost 2 bases, and 11 bases lay in between. CDR3 in DNA: TGTGCCAGCAGTGAAGCCCGGGGATGGCCCTACGAGCAGTACTTC. It codes for CASSEARGWPYEQYF.

J is TRBJ1-5 and V is TRBV23-1; 9 nucleotides agree with TRBD1. TRBV23-1 is known as an ORF, though its function is uncertain. This CDR3 has 20 amino acids. V lost 0 bases to trimming and J lost 7 bases; unmatched junction nucleotides: 19. CDR3 in amino acids: CASSQSEGDRDCRGEQPQHF. CDR3 bases: TGCGCCAGCAGTCAATCAGAAGGGGACAGGGACTGCCGGGGGGAGCAGCCCCAGCATTTT.

The chain joins TRBV5-5 to TRBJ1-2; D unclear. V lost 4 bases and J lost 7, with 14 bases in between. Per the germline V gene, CDR1 is SGHKS and CDR2 is YYEKEE (reference sequence). This CDR3 is built from 13 residues. This CDR3 reads CASSQRLGSGYTF. In DNA, the CDR3 is TGTGCCAGCAGCCAGCGCCTGGGAAGTGGCTACACCTTC.

V usage is TRBV12-3 or TRBV12-4 and J usage is TRBJ1-4; D not certain. The ends were cut back, 6 bases at V and 5 bases at J, with 7 bases in the middle. This CDR3 contains 12 residues. DNA of the CDR3: TGTGCCAGCAGCAGCGTAAATGAAAAACTGTTTTTT. Translating it yields CASSSVNEKLFF.

The chain carries TRBV29-1 and TRBJ2-2, with D unresolved. The CDR3 spans 12 residues. V gave up 3 bases and J gave up 1 base, with 3 bases separating them. CDR1 and CDR2 (germline): SQVTM, ANQGSEA. In DNA form, the CDR3 reads TGCAGCGTTGACATGAACACCGGGGAGCTGTTTTTT. This sequence encodes CSVDMNTGELFF.

The chain links TRBV7-9 to TRBJ2-3; tentative D call: TRBD2 (6 bases). Germline V lookup: CDR1 SEHNR, CDR2 FQNEAQ (reference sequence). Trimming removed 11 bases from V and 0 bases from J, with 15 bases in between. The length of the CDR3 is 14 residues. The CDR3: CAGDRGSSTDTQYF. The CDR3 coding sequence is TGTGCCGGGGACCGGGGGTCTAGCACAGATACGCAGTATTTT. The complete variable domain, with remaining parts taken from reference TRBV7-9 and TRBJ2-3, reads DTGVSQNPRHKITKRGQNVTFRCDPISEHNRLYWYRQTLGQGPEFLTYFQNEAQLEKSRLLSDRFSAERPKGSFSTLEIQRTEQGDSAMYLCAGDRGSSTDTQYFGPGTRLTVL.

The V and J genes are TRBV6-5 and TRBJ1-3; unclear D gene. Germline loops: CDR1 MNHEY, CDR2 SVGAGI. V was pared by 5 bases and J by 3 bases, with 8 bases between. The CDR3 covers 13 residues. CDR3 sequence (DNA): TGTGCCAGCAGTACGGTATTTGGAAACACCATATATTTT. Translation: CASSTVFGNTIYF.

The rearrangement links TRBV28 to TRBJ1-4; D is uncertain. Trimming shortened V by 10 bases and J by 8 bases, and 8 bases separated the two germline ends. The V gene's germline CDR1 is MDHEN and CDR2 SYDVKM. There are 10 residues in the CDR3. The CDR3 is CATLSEKLFF. The DNA for the CDR3 is TGTGCCACCTTATCGGAAAAACTGTTTTTT.

The CDR3 DNA reads as TGTGCCAGTAGTTCGACAGGGAAGAACACTGAAGCTTTCTTT. As protein: CASSSTGKNTEAFF. The J gene is TRBJ1-1, the V gene TRBV19; 7 bases map to TRBD1. Per the germline V gene, CDR1 is LNHDA and CDR2 is SQIVND (reference sequence). The CDR3 length is 14 residues. The junction had 4 bases not matched to a gene; V was cut back by 5 bases and J by 1 base.

V usage is TRBV11-2 and J usage is TRBJ1-4; no definite D call. V lost 8 bases to trimming and J lost 8 bases, with 18 bases between them. Germline CDR1 reads SGHAT; CDR2 reads FQNNGV. The CDR3 is made up of 14 amino acids. CDR3 in amino acids: CASGPWGAKEKLFF. The CDR3 DNA sequence: TGTGCCAGCGGACCTTGGGGAGCGAAGGAAAAACTGTTTTTT.

The rearrangement joins TRBV6-2 or TRBV6-3 to TRBJ1-3; D is unresolved. The V end lost 3 bases, the J end lost 7 bases, and 4 bases lay between the germline ends. This CDR3 has 11 residues. Germline V gives CDR1 MNHEY, CDR2 SVGEGT. CDR3 nucleotide sequence: TGTGCCAGCAGTTATCGGAACACCATATATTTT. Its protein is CASSYRNTIYF.

CDR3 coding DNA: TGTGCCAGCAGTCTTTACAGGGGCTCAACTAATGAAAAACTGTTTTTT. It is translated as CASSLYRGSTNEKLFF. The gene calls are TRBV28 and TRBJ1-4, with TRBD1 matching 7 bases. This CDR3 region has 16 residues. Germline V gene lookup returns CDR1 MDHEN and CDR2 SYDVKM. Unmatched junction bases numbered 6, after V lost 5 bases and J lost 0 bases. Supplemented by reference TRBV28 and TRBJ1-4, the full variable domain reads DVKVTQSSRYLVKRTGEKVFLECVQDMDHENMFWYRQDPGLGLRLIYFSYDVKMKEKGDIPEGYSVSREKKERFSLILESASTNQTSMYLCASSLYRGSTNEKLFFGSGTQLSVL.

This clone was found once. The chain joins TRBV24-1 to TRBJ1-2, with 8 bases fitting TRBD1. The CDR3 consists of 14 residues. Germline assignment: CDR1 KGHDR and CDR2 SFDVKD. V was clipped by 10 bases and J by 2 bases; unmatched bases: 8. The CDR3 protein is CATTQGDPNYGYTF. CDR3 in DNA: TGTGCCACGACACAGGGGGACCCCAACTATGGCTACACCTTC.

The CDR3 loop reads CASSEGGYEQYF. Here the CDR3 DNA reads TGCGCCAGCAGTGAAGGGGGGTACGAGCAGTACTTC. The genes are TRBV10-2 and TRBJ2-7; the D gene could be TRBD1 or TRBD2 (6 bases each). The germline V gene encodes CDR1 WSHSY and CDR2 SAAADI. CDR3 length: 12 amino acids. V dropped 3 bases and J dropped 4 bases, with 7 bases sitting between them.

This clone was seen a few times. V is TRBV6-2 or TRBV6-3 and J is TRBJ1-6; a weak D match, TRBD1 (6 bases). Trimming cost V 6 bases and J 7 bases, with 19 bases left between them. The CDR3 length is 16 residues. CDR1 is MNHEY and CDR2 is SVGEGT in the germline V gene. Written as DNA, the CDR3 is TGTGCCAGCAGCCCTTTATCGGACAGCTTGAATTCACCCCTCCACTTT. This encodes CASSPLSDSLNSPLHF.

The V gene is TRBV19, the J gene TRBJ2-1; D not certain. This CDR3 comprises 14 residues. The V end was cut by 0 bases, the J end by 8 bases, with 11 bases between. The V gene's germline CDR1 is LNHDA and CDR2 SQIVND (reference sequence). The CDR3 loop reads CASSIERSSDEQFF. Written as DNA, the CDR3 is TGTGCCAGTAGTATAGAGCGCTCATCCGATGAGCAGTTCTTC.

The chain combines TRBV18 with TRBJ1-2; TRBD1 agrees at 7 bases. The CDR3 totals 15 residues. The germline V gene has CDR1 KGHSH and CDR2 LQKENI. Trimming removed 6 bases from V and 4 bases from J; junction bases left unmatched: 11. The CDR3 DNA is TGTGCCAGCTCGCCCGATCGGACAGGTGGCTATGGCTACACCTTC. Its protein is CASSPDRTGGYGYTF.